This T cell receptor beta chain stems from a study of blood T cell repertoires in COVID-19. At the level of the study: In each case, the material was cDNA or gDNA derived from T cells, B-cell-depleted T cells, or PBMCs.

Germline CDR1 MNHNY, CDR2 SVGAGI (reference sequence). The V gene end was trimmed by 5 bases and the J gene end by 6 bases; junction bases not matched to a gene: 10. The CDR3 covers 16 residues. Under the authors' procedure: Estimation of nucleated cell counts was performed using reference gene primer amplification. Only in-frame clones appear in the TCRdb table, and some are missing; sequencing was by immunoSEQ multiplex PCR. That table is the source of V, J and clone size, and D and trimming were worked out from the DNA. The table includes about 74,000 clones, 90% detected once. This receptor was taken from a human donor in a cohort sampled during active COVID-19. The gene calls are TRBV6-6 and TRBJ2-5; 12 bases are shared with TRBD1. Sequencing was done on a sample of peripheral blood. Here the CDR3 reads CASSASGTGGAQTQYF. CDR3 DNA sequence: TGTGCCAGCAGTGCATCCGGGACAGGGGGCGCCCAGACCCAGTACTTC.